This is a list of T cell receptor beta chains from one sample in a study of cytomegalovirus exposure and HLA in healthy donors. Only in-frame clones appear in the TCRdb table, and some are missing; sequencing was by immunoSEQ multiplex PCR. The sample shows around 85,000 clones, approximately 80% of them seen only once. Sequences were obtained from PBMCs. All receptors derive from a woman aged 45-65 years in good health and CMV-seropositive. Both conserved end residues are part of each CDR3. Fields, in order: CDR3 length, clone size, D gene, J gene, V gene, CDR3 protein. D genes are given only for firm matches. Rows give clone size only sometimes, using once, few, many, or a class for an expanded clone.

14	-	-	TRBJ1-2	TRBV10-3	CAISGGTSNYGYTF
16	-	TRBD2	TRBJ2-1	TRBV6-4	CASSVSSGGSYNEQFF
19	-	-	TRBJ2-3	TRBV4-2	CASSQAPPLILTSTDTQYF
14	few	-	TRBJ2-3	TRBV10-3	CATGDTSVSDTQYF
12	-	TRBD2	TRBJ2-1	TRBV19	CASSIGGNEQFF
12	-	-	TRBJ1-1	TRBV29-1	CSAAEGDTEAFF
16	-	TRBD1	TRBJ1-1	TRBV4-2	CASSQDSGTGVWKAFF
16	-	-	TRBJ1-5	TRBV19	CASSIGILSSDQPQHF
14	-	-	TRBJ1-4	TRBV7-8	CASSLNHRGEKLFF
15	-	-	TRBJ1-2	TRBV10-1	CAGWEGPPDYYGYTF
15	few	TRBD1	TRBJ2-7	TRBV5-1	CASSLYGQGAGEQYF
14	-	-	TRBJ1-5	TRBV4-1	CASSQVRGSQPQHF
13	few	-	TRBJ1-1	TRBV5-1	CASSLDLGGGAFF
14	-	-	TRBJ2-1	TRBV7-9	CSSSASGREGEQFF